This paragraph covers one TCR beta chain sequence. This entry belongs to a study of control samples from healthy donors and cancer patients. Germline CDR1 SGHNT, CDR2 YENEEA. There are 15 residues in the CDR3. The V and J ends lost 5 bases and 4 bases, in that order; junction bases with no gene match: 10. Measured with immunoSEQ multiplex PCR; TCRdb has only the in-frame clones, and not every one. The table lists almost 90,000 clones, 85% to 90% of them singletons. The origin of this receptor is a woman aged 40 to 55 in good health. V and J are TRBV11-3 and TRBJ1-1, with 7 bases that match TRBD1. What was sequenced was blood. CDR3 bases: TGTGCCAGCAGCCCAGGGGGGGGACGGGGCACTGAAGCTTTCTTT. This translates into CASSPGGGRGTEAFF.